This entry concerns a single TCR beta chain. There is no known antigen for this receptor. Per-base quality was not reported, and no clone a single base away is much larger than it. A distance of 10 bases separates the germline ends of V and J, which lose 0 bases and 3 bases respectively. CDR1 and CDR2 were assigned from the germline V gene as SGDLS and YYNGEE. The CDR3 numbers 15 residues from cysteine through phenylalanine. Only CDR3 DNA is held: 45 bases, read in frame from base 1. Library preparation employed the immunoSEQ multiplex PCR assay. DNA from the cultured, isolated CD4+ T cells was subjected to TCR beta CDR3 sequencing. As for the authors' bioinformatics: Non-productive TCR sequences were removed, reads were trimmed to the CDR3 region, and CDR3s of at least 7 amino acids were retained. The MANAFEST web app was used to pick out antigen-specific clonotypes by comparing their expansion in peptide wells with that in reference cultures. For clones to be considered positive, expansion at FDR<0.05 versus reference and all other wells, an odds ratio above 5, and a frequency above 0.1% in two replicate wells were required. A clonotype was defined as cross-reactive if the clonotype was significantly expanded both in SARS-CoV-2 spike wells and in at least one common cold coronavirus spike condition. CDR3 similarity was assessed by Levenshtein distance with the stringdist R package, and unrooted trees were built with ape in R 3.6.1. TCRdb carries this immuneACCESS record with in-frame sequences only. Its versions omit some clonotypes, under half of them owing to an unresolved V gene in the studies checked, with the rest unexplained. From that table come the V and J calls and clone size; the DNA was used to work out D and trimming. The sample yields tens of thousands of clones; about four fifths were counted once. The ten most abundant clones make up 2.5% to 3.5% of the sample.

This sample is drawn from a study of vaccination effects on CD4 cells after COVID-19 (dated by TCRdb to the early 2020s). Background for the entire study: To identify antigen-specific CD4+ T cell clonotypes by their expansion, the ViraFEST assay first stimulated PBMC with viral peptide pools and then applied TCR sequencing. Each participant got two doses of an mRNA SARS-CoV-2 vaccine, either BNT162b2 or mRNA-1273. A few million PBMC per well were cultured with approximately 10 ug/ml peptides in IMDM containing around 4.6% human AB serum, approximately 10 IU/ml IL-2 and gentamicin. SARS-CoV-2 spike-specific CD4+ TCR repertoires from before and after mRNA vaccination were compared in COVID-19 convalescent patients and in infection-naive vaccine recipients. The full study included ten to eleven COVID-19 convalescent patients and a few SARS-CoV-2-naive healthy vaccine recipients. Cultures from other donors in the study were sequenced using the Oncomine TCR Beta short-read assay on an Illumina iSeq 100. Summary of the overall study and its limitations: In healthy vaccine recipients, vaccine-induced clones were almost all SARS-CoV-2 mono-reactive, with only 1 of 255 cross-reactive with common cold coronaviruses. Clones induced by infection and clones induced by vaccination both contracted markedly at late timepoints after vaccination, which fits with T cell responses waning over time. Only a small number of convalescent patients were included, and no early post-infection timepoints were available, which limited the study.

After 10 to 11 days of culture, CD4+ T cells were isolated with the EasySep CD4+ T cell isolation kit. Healthy vaccine recipients had no prior SARS-CoV-2 infection, confirmed by negative nucleocapsid antibodies before and after vaccination. On days 3 and 7, half of the culture medium was replaced with fresh IL-2-containing medium. Each peptide stimulation condition was cultured in triplicate wells unless otherwise noted. Using Ficoll-Paque Plus gradient centrifugation, PBMC were separated from whole blood and then either used fresh or cryopreserved at -140C. The QIAamp micro DNA kit was used to extract genomic DNA from the cultured CD4+ T cells.

The origin of this receptor is a human donor who received a COVID-19 vaccine. The specimen was CD4+ T cells from PBMCs cultured without peptide, collected before COVID-19 vaccination. The sequence joins TRBV9 to TRBJ2-1; a tentative D match to TRBD2 spans 5 bases. The CDR3 region has the sequence CASSVGTSGYNEQFF. The nucleotides read TGTGCCAGCAGCGTAGGGACCAGCGGCTACAATGAGCAGTTCTTC.